These 27 T cell receptor beta chains were sequenced from one sample in a study of persistence of HIV-infected CD4 T cells. What these receptors recognize is not known. This was the immunoSEQ version 4 assay in survey mode. Clones were sequenced by immunoSEQ multiplex PCR, and TCRdb holds only the in-frame ones, with some missing. The sample has over 35,000 clones, approximately 89% seen once. Cells were stimulated nonspecifically with anti-CD3/anti-CD28 magnetic beads. Sorting of responding CD4+ T cells relied on upregulated CD40 ligand together with CD69. This sample comprised CD4+ T cells sorted from PBMCs after roughly 18-hour stimulation, obtained from a patient who received antiretroviral therapy. The receptors derive from an adult man with HIV who was CMV-seropositive.

This clone showed up just once. The J gene is TRBJ2-7, the V gene TRBV24-1; D might be TRBD1 (5 bases). Germline CDR1 and CDR2: KGHDR and SFDVKD. CDR3 length: 14 residues. The V gene lost 5 bases and the J gene lost 5 bases, with 15 bases spanning the gap. CDR3 nucleotides: TGTGCCACCAGTGGCAGTAAGGGGCTGGACGAGCAGTACTTC. This codes for CATSGSKGLDEQYF.

This chain uses TRBV7-6 with TRBJ1-2; D is possibly TRBD1 (5 bases). CDR3 size: 15 residues. Trimming removed 0 bases at V and 7 bases at J, with 15 bases between. Germline CDR1 SGHVS, CDR2 FNYEAQ. CDR3 loop: CASSLAQAGQGGYTF. The CDR3 nucleotides are TGTGCCAGCAGCTTAGCGCAGGCAGGGCAGGGTGGCTACACCTTC.

The rearrangement uses TRBV5-8 and TRBJ1-5; D is ambiguous. Trimming left V 0 bases short and J 3 bases short, with 7 bases between. The germline gives CDR1 SGHTS, CDR2 YDEGEE. This CDR3 has 14 amino acids. CDR3 DNA sequence: TGTGCCAGCAGCTTGGATCGGATCAATCAGCCCCAGCATTTT. Its translation: CASSLDRINQPQHF.

This chain joins TRBV6-6 and TRBJ2-1; D not certain. This CDR3 has 14 residues. Trimming removed 7 bases at V and 1 base at J, with 11 bases between. Germline assignment: CDR1 MNHNY and CDR2 SVGAGI (reference sequence). CDR3 DNA: TGTGCCAGCACCCAGAGAGCATCCTACAATGAGCAGTTCTTC. Protein product: CASTQRASYNEQFF.

This clone showed up just once. CDR3 DNA: TGTGCCAGCAGTTACAGGGCGAGTGGAAACACCATATATTTT. Amino acids: CASSYRASGNTIYF. The chain employs TRBV6-5 and TRBJ1-3; D call uncertain. Germline V gene sequence: CDR1 MNHEY, CDR2 SVGAGI. The CDR3 loop spans 14 amino acids. V was shortened by 2 bases and J by 3 bases, with 8 bases between the two germline ends.

This clone was counted a single time. The chain employs TRBV9 and TRBJ2-1, with D unclear. The CDR3 sequence is 14 residues long. Germline lookup yields CDR1 SGDLS and CDR2 YYNGEE. Trimming took 4 bases from V and 4 from J, leaving 12 bases between them. The CDR3 DNA reads TGTGCCAGCAGCTCGGCGAATGTATACAATGAGCAGTTCTTC. Protein sequence: CASSSANVYNEQFF.

This clone was seen only a few times. The rearrangement uses TRBV9 and TRBJ2-2; D is undetermined. The CDR3 extends over 14 amino acids. V dropped 1 base and J dropped 0 bases, with 4 bases sitting between them. From germline, CDR1 is SGDLS and CDR2 YYNGEE. The CDR3 region has the DNA TGTGCCAGCAGCGTACTAACGAACACCGGGGAGCTGTTTTTT. This translates into CASSVLTNTGELFF.

In DNA form, the CDR3 reads TGTGCCACCAGTGGGGGGGCTTACACCGGGGAGCTGTTTTTT. This encodes CATSGGAYTGELFF. The chain couples TRBV24-1 to TRBJ2-2; tentatively, D is TRBD1 or TRBD2 (6 bases each). V lost 5 bases and J 3 bases, leaving 9 bases between the germline ends. The CDR3 sequence is 14 residues long. Germline-derived CDR1 and CDR2 are KGHDR and SFDVKD.

The rearrangement uses TRBV7-2 and TRBJ1-2; no clear D gene. The V and J ends lost 5 bases and 4 bases respectively, with 14 bases between them. CDR3 size: 14 residues. Germline-derived CDR1 and CDR2 are SGHTA and FQGNSA. The CDR3 nucleotides read TGTGCCAGCAGCCCTCAGGCTGGGGTCTATGGCTACACCTTC. Encoded protein: CASSPQAGVYGYTF.

CDR3 amino acids: CASSPGTGSHEQFF. CDR3 sequence (DNA): TGTGCCAGCAGCCCGGGGACAGGGTCTCATGAGCAGTTCTTC. The J gene is TRBJ2-1, the V gene TRBV11-3; 9 bases line up with TRBD1. This CDR3 region has 14 residues. Germline CDR1 and CDR2: SGHNT and YENEEA. The J segment lost 8 bases and the V segment lost 5 bases, leaving 7 bases of the junction unmatched.

The genes are TRBV5-4 and TRBJ1-5, with 9 bases that match TRBD1. Unmatched junction bases numbered 0, after V lost 0 bases and J lost 5 bases. The CDR3 length is 14 residues. The germline CDR1 and CDR2 sequences are SGHNT and YYREEE (reference sequence). CDR3 loop: CASSLGTGDQPQHF. CDR3 DNA sequence: TGTGCCAGCAGCTTGGGGACAGGGGATCAGCCCCAGCATTTT.

The rearrangement uses TRBV5-4 and TRBJ1-5; D uncertain. CDR1 and CDR2 (germline): SGHNT, YYREEE (reference sequence). Trimming pared 0 bases from V and 0 bases from J, leaving 7 bases between. The CDR3 has 15 amino acids. CDR3 in DNA: TGTGCCAGCAGCTTGGGACCGGATAGCAATCAGCCCCAGCATTTT. Amino acids: CASSLGPDSNQPQHF. Complete variable domain (other parts from reference TRBV5-4 and TRBJ1-5): ETGVTQSPTHLIKTRGQQVTLRCSSQSGHNTVSWYQQALGQGPQFIFQYYREEENGRGNFPPRFSGLQFPNYSSELNVNALELDDSALYLCASSLGPDSNQPQHFGDGTRLSIL.

This clone was seen a handful of times. The chain couples TRBV10-3 to TRBJ1-1, with D tentatively TRBD1 (5 bases). Germline V gene sequence: CDR1 ENHRY, CDR2 SYGVKD. The CDR3 covers 14 residues. V was clipped by 3 bases and J by 0 bases, with 8 bases between them. The CDR3 region is CAISDGALNTEAFF. The CDR3 coding sequence is TGTGCCATCAGTGACGGGGCGCTGAACACTGAAGCTTTCTTT.

CDR3 sequence (DNA): TGTGCCAGTAGTACAGACCGGGACAGTTATACAGATACGCAGTATTTT. This sequence encodes CASSTDRDSYTDTQYF. The rearrangement joins TRBV19 to TRBJ2-3; 7 positions agree with TRBD1. V was clipped by 4 bases and J by 3 bases; unmatched bases: 10. Germline-derived CDR1 and CDR2 are LNHDA and SQIVND (reference sequence). The CDR3 sequence is 16 residues long. The whole variable domain, filled in from reference TRBV19 and TRBJ2-3, reads DGGITQSPKYLFRKEGQNVTLSCEQNLNHDAMYWYRQDPGQGLRLIYYSQIVNDFQKGDIAEGYSVSREKKESFPLTVTSAQKNPTAFYLCASSTDRDSYTDTQYFGPGTRLTVL.

The V gene is TRBV15, the J gene TRBJ1-1, with TRBD1 identical over 7 bases. V lost 0 bases to trimming and J lost 4 bases; unmatched junction nucleotides: 5. There are 15 residues in the CDR3. Germline CDR1 reads LNHNV; CDR2 reads YYDKDF (reference sequence). The CDR3 bases are TGTGCCACCAGCAGAGATTTACAGGGGTCCACTGAAGCTTTCTTT. Protein product: CATSRDLQGSTEAFF.

This chain uses TRBV19 with TRBJ2-2; 8 bases fit TRBD1. The CDR3 length is 15 residues. Unmatched junction bases numbered 3, after V lost 4 bases and J lost 2 bases. Germline CDR1 and CDR2: LNHDA and SQIVND (reference sequence). The chain's CDR3 is CASSTDRANTGELFF. The CDR3 bases are TGTGCCAGTAGTACGGACAGGGCAAACACCGGGGAGCTGTTTTTT.

The rearrangement links TRBV5-6 to TRBJ2-1; 7 positions agree with TRBD1. This CDR3 spans 15 amino acids. V trimming: 4 bases; J trimming: 9 bases; junction bases outside the gene matches: 13. Germline values: CDR1 SGHDT, CDR2 YYEEEE. The CDR3 DNA reads as TGTGCCAGCAGCCACTTGACAGGGAGACGTCCTGAGCAGTTCTTC. Translation gives CASSHLTGRRPEQFF.

This chain links TRBV6-5 with TRBJ2-7; D may match TRBD1 or TRBD2 (5 bases each). The CDR3 extends over 14 amino acids. V was trimmed by 6 bases and J by 2 bases, leaving 14 bases between them. Germline-derived CDR1 and CDR2 are MNHEY and SVGAGI. Here the CDR3 DNA reads TGTGCCAGCAGGGTTTCGGGACCCACCTACGAGCAGTACTTC. This sequence encodes CASRVSGPTYEQYF.

The chain employs TRBV12-3 or TRBV12-4 and TRBJ1-1; a possible D gene is TRBD1 (5 bases). This CDR3 contains 13 residues. Trimming removed 6 bases from V and 8 bases from J, with 16 bases in between. The CDR3 nucleotides read TGTGCCAGCAGCCCCATACAGGCCAAAGAAGCTTTCTTT. Residues: CASSPIQAKEAFF.

A single count supports this clone. The J gene is TRBJ1-4, the V gene TRBV15, with 8 nucleotides matching TRBD1. This CDR3 is 15 amino acids long. Trimming cost V 2 bases and J 3 bases; bases outside gene matches: 2. The germline V gene has CDR1 LNHNV and CDR2 YYDKDF (reference sequence). The CDR3: CATSRQGAPNEKLFF. In DNA form, the CDR3 reads TGTGCCACCAGCAGACAGGGGGCGCCTAATGAAAAACTGTTTTTT.

This clone has just one count. The chain combines TRBV7-8 with TRBJ1-4, with D uncertain. V was trimmed by 0 bases and J by 7 bases, leaving 9 bases between them. This CDR3 is built from 14 residues. Germline V gene data show CDR1 as SGHVS and CDR2 as FQNEAQ. For the CDR3, the DNA is TGTGCCAGCAGCTTAGCGACTAGGGTTGAAAAACTGTTTTTT. This codes for CASSLATRVEKLFF.

The chain employs TRBV11-2 and TRBJ1-6; D is ambiguous. The CDR3 runs 14 residues. V shed 4 bases and J shed 0 bases, with 4 bases lying between them. The V gene's germline CDR1 is SGHAT and CDR2 FQNNGV. CDR3 bases: TGTGCCAGCAGCTCCCCCTCCTATAATTCACCCCTCCACTTT. Protein sequence: CASSSPSYNSPLHF.

The CDR3 sequence is CASSPIRQKGVYGYTF. The CDR3 coding sequence is TGTGCCAGCAGCCCTATTCGACAGAAGGGAGTCTATGGCTACACCTTC. The V gene is TRBV7-6, the J gene TRBJ1-2; D might be TRBD1 (5 bases). The V and J ends lost 5 bases and 4 bases respectively, with 20 bases between them. The CDR3 runs 16 residues. Germline V gene data show CDR1 as SGHVS and CDR2 as FNYEAQ. Drawing the rest from reference TRBV7-6 and TRBJ1-2, the complete variable domain is GAGVSQSPRYKVTKRGQDVALRCDPISGHVSLYWYRQALGQGPEFLTYFNYEAQQDKSGLPNDRFSAERPEGSISTLTIQRTEQRDSAMYRCASSPIRQKGVYGYTFGSGTRLTVV.

This clone has just one count. The chain is built from TRBV5-4 and TRBJ1-1; D gene unclear. The ends were cut back, 1 base at V and 4 bases at J, with 8 bases in the middle. The germline gives CDR1 SGHNT, CDR2 YYREEE (reference sequence). CDR3 length: 13 amino acids. The CDR3 here is CASSLSGGTEAFF. CDR3 sequence (DNA): TGTGCCAGCAGCTTGTCAGGAGGCACTGAAGCTTTCTTT.

This chain links TRBV6-6 with TRBJ1-4, with no clear D. Germline V gives CDR1 MNHNY, CDR2 SVGAGI (reference sequence). Trimming took off 2 bases at V and 0 bases at J, with 4 bases between the two ends. This CDR3 comprises 14 residues. The CDR3 protein is CASSYEATNEKLFF. CDR3 bases: TGTGCCAGCAGTTACGAAGCAACTAATGAAAAACTGTTTTTT.

This clone occurred a few times. The V and J genes are TRBV3-1 (or the pseudogene TRBV3-2) and TRBJ1-5; D remains unclear. Germline CDR1 is LGHDT and CDR2 is YNNKEL (reference sequence). This CDR3 has 15 residues. Trimming shortened V by 1 base and J by 0 bases, and 7 bases separated the two germline ends. Written as DNA, the CDR3 is TGTGCCAGCAGCCAAGGGAGGCATAGCAATCAGCCCCAGCATTTT. Protein sequence: CASSQGRHSNQPQHF.

V gene TRBV5-4 combines with J gene TRBJ2-1; no firm D call. CDR3 size: 12 residues. Germline V gene data show CDR1 as SGHNT and CDR2 as YYREEE (reference sequence). V lost 1 base, J lost 7 bases, and 6 bases lay in between. CDR3 coding DNA: TGTGCCAGCAGCTTGCGCCCGAATGAGCAGTTCTTC. Protein: CASSLRPNEQFF.